The text below deals with one T cell receptor (beta chain). Its specificity is unknown. Germline and junction disagree at one end, which may indicate a read error. Investigators excluded patients with uncontrolled infection, other autoimmune disease, pregnancy or lactation. Orbital computed tomography and thyroid ultrasound, together with serum TRAb and thyroxine and clinical symptoms, were used for diagnoses. Researchers took RNA transcripts and amplified the TCR beta CDR3 regions from them. HTBI primers were used for first-round RT-PCR of the TCR CDR3. Via MiXCR, TCRdb re-called the multiplex PCR reads, giving one row per CDR3 protein. The sample lists about 420,000 distinct CDR3 sequences; less than 20% were seen once. These data originate in a study of T cells in Graves' hyperthyroidism and ophthalmopathy. Study-level results: A model built on 13 V-J features separated ophthalmopathy from stable hyperthyroidism.

This CDR3 is built from 14 residues. The sequencing input was blood. The TCR comes from a woman under 30 with Graves' hyperthyroidism. The V call is TRBV12-3 or TRBV12-4, the J call TRBJ2-7; 10 nucleotides match TRBD1. In DNA, the CDR3 is TGTGCCAGCAGTGCCGGGACAGGGGATTACGCGCAGTACTTC. Protein sequence: CASSAGTGDYAQYF.